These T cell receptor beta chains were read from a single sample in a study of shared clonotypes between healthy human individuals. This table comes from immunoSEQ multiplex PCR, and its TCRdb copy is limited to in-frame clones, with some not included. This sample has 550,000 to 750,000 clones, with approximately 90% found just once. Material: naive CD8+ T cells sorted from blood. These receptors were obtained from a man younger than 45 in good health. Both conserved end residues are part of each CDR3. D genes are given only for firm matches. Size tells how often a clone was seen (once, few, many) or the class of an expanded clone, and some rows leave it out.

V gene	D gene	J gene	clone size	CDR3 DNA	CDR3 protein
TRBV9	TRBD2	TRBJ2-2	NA	TGTGCCAGCAGCGGCGGACTAGCGGGAAACACCGGGGAGCTGTTTTTT	CASSGGLAGNTGELFF
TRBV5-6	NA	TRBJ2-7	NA	TGTGCCAGCAGCTTGGCCGATCAGGGACACGGCAACTTC	CASSLADQGHGNF
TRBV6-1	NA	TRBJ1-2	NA	TGTGCCAGCAGTAAACAGGGTTATGGCTACACCTTC	CASSKQGYGYTF
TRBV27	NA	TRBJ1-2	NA	TGTGCCAGCAGTGACCAGGGGCTTGGCTACACCTTC	CASSDQGLGYTF
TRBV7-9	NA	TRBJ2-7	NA	TGTGCCAGCAAAAGTGGGTTTTGGGACGAGCAGTACTTC	CASKSGFWDEQYF
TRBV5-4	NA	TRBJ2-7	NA	TGTGCCAGCAGCGATCCCGAGGGGCTGGGGTCGGACGAGCAGTACTTC	CASSDPEGLGSDEQYF
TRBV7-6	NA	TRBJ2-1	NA	TGTGCCAGCAGCTTAGGGGAGAGGCCCTACAATGAGCAGTTCTTC	CASSLGERPYNEQFF
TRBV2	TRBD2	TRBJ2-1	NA	TGTGCCAGCAGCCGACTAGCCGATGAGCAGTTCTTC	CASSRLADEQFF
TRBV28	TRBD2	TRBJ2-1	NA	TGTGCCAGCAGTTTGTCGGGACTAGCGGTCAATGAGCAGTTCTTC	CASSLSGLAVNEQFF
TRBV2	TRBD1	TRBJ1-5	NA	TGTGCCAGCCGAGGACAGGGCAATCAGCCCCAGCATTTT	CASRGQGNQPQHF
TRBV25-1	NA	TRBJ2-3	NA	TGTGCCAGCACTAGGGGAAGCACAGATACGCAGTATTTT	CASTRGSTDTQYF
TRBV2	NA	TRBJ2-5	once	TGTGCCAGCAGTCCCCCCGTCCGAGGGGAGACCCAGTACTTC	CASSPPVRGETQYF
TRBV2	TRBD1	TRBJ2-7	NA	TGTGCCAGCAGCCCGGGACAGGGGTTCCACGAGCAGTACTTC	CASSPGQGFHEQYF
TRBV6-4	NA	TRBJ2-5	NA	TGTGCCAGCAGTGAGGTCCCGACGGGGACCCAGTACTTC	CASSEVPTGTQYF
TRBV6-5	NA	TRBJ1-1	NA	TGTGCCAGCAGTCCGTTCTTTGGGGCCACTGAAGCTTTCTTT	CASSPFFGATEAFF
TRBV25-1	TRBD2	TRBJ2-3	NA	TGTGCCAGCAGTAACGATGGGGGGGGCACAGATACGCAGTATTTT	CASSNDGGGTDTQYF
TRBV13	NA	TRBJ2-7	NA	TGTGCCAGCAGCGAGCTTGGCGGAAGGGGCCCCTACGAGCAGTACTTC	CASSELGGRGPYEQYF
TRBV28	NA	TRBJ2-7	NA	TGTGCCAGCAGTTTACAAGGGGCCCCCTACGAGCAGTACTTC	CASSLQGAPYEQYF
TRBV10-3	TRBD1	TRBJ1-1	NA	TGTGCCATCAGGCAGGGGGCCACTGAAGCTTTCTTT	CAIRQGATEAFF
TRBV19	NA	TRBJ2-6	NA	TGTGCCAGTAGTTTGGCCTCTGGGGCCAACGTCCTGACTTTC	CASSLASGANVLTF
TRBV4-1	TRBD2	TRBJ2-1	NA	TGCGCCAGCAGCCAAGTTTATAGCGGGAGGGGGAATGAGCAGTTCTTC	CASSQVYSGRGNEQFF
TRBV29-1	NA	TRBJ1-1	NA	TGCAGCGTAGGACAGCGAGAAGCTTTCTTT	CSVGQREAFF
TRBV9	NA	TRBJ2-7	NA	TGTGCCTCAGGGGGGGAGCAGTACTTC	CASGGEQYF
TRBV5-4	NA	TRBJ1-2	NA	TGTGCCAGCAGCTTGGAGGCCTATGGCTACACCTTC	CASSLEAYGYTF
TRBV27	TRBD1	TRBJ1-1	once	TGTGCCAGCAGTTTAAAGGGACCCGGGACAGGGTACACTGAAGCTTTCTTT	CASSLKGPGTGYTEAFF
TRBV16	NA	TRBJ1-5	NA	TGTGCCAGCAGCGAATCAGCCAGGGACCAGCCCCAGCATTTT	CASSESARDQPQHF
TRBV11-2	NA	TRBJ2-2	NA	TGTGCCAGCAGCTTAGTAACCGGGGAGCTGTTTTTT	CASSLVTGELFF
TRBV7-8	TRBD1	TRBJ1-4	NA	TGTGCCAGCAGCTTAAGGCAGGGGGCCCTAGGCGAAAAACTGTTTTTT	CASSLRQGALGEKLFF
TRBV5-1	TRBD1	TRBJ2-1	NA	TGCGCCAGCACAGTGGGACAGGGGTACAATGAGCAGTTCTTC	CASTVGQGYNEQFF
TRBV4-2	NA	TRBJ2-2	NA	TGTGCCAGCAGCCAAGATGGGGACACGACCACCGGGGAGCTGTTTTTT	CASSQDGDTTTGELFF
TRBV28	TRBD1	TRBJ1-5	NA	TGTGCCAGCAGGACCGGGACAGGGGCCGAAATGGGCAATCAGCCCCAGCATTTT	CASRTGTGAEMGNQPQHF
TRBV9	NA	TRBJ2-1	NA	TGTGCCAGCAGCGTAGACGGTTCCCGCTCCTACAATGAGCAGTTCTTC	CASSVDGSRSYNEQFF
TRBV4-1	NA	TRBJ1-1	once	TGCGCCAGCAGCCACCGACAGATGAACACTGAAGCTTTCTTT	CASSHRQMNTEAFF
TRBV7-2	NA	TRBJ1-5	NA	TGTGCCAGCAGCCCAATGGGGGCTAGCAATCAGCCCCAGCATTTT	CASSPMGASNQPQHF
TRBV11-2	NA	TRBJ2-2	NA	TGTGCCAGCAGCTTAGCCGTGTACACCGGGGAGCTGTTTTTT	CASSLAVYTGELFF
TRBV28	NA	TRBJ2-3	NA	TGTGCCAGCAGTTTTCAGGGGATTACAGATACGCAGTATTTT	CASSFQGITDTQYF
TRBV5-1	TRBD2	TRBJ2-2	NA	TGCGCCAGCAGCTCAATTGCGGGAGTTTCGGGGGAGCTGTTTTTT	CASSSIAGVSGELFF
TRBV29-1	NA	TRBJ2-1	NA	TGCAGCGTTGTGGAGATGGTCGAGCAGTTCTTC	CSVVEMVEQFF
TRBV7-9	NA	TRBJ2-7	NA	TGTGCCAGCAGCCATCGACAGGAACCCTACGAGCAGTACTTC	CASSHRQEPYEQYF
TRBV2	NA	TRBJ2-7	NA	TGTGCCAGCAGTGAAGTGACAGCCGACTACGAGCAGTACTTC	CASSEVTADYEQYF
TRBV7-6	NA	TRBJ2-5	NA	TGTGCCAGCAGCTTAGGGCTAGAAGAGACCCAGTACTTC	CASSLGLEETQYF
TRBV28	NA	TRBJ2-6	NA	TGTGCCAGCAGTCCCCCTCTCGGGGCCAACGTCCTGACTTTC	CASSPPLGANVLTF
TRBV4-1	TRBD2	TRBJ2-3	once	TGCGCCAGCAGCCAACATACTAGCGGGACTCACACAGATACGCAGTATTTT	CASSQHTSGTHTDTQYF
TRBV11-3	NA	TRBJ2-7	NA	TGTGCCAGCAGCAACCGGGACGGAGACTACGAGCAGTACTTC	CASSNRDGDYEQYF